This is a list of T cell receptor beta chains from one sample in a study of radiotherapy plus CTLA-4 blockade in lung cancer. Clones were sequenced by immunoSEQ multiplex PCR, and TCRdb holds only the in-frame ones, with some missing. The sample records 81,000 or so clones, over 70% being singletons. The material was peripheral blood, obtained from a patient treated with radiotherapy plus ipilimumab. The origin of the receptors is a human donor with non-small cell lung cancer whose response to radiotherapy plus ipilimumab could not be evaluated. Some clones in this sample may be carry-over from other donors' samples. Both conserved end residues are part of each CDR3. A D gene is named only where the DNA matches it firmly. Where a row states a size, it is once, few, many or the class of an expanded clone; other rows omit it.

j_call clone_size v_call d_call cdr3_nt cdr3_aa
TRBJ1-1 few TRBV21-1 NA TGTGCCAGCAGCTTCAGGGGAGCAGAAGCTTTCTTT CASSFRGAEAFF
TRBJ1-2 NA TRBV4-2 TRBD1 TGTGCCAGCAGCCAAGAGCAGGGGGCCAACTATGGCTACACCTTC CASSQEQGANYGYTF
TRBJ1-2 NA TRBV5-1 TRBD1 TGCGCCAGCAGCTTGGCCGGGGGACAGGCCTTCTATGGCTACACCTTC CASSLAGGQAFYGYTF
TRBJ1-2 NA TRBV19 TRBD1 TGTGCCAGTAGTTTTAAGGACAGGATCTATGGCTACACCTTC CASSFKDRIYGYTF
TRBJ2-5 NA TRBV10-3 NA TGTGCCATCAGTGGCGACAGTCTCGGAGAGACCCAGTACTTC CAISGDSLGETQYF
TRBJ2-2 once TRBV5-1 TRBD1 TGCGCCAGCAGCTTTCAAGGACAGGCCGACACCGGGGAGCTGTTTTTT CASSFQGQADTGELFF
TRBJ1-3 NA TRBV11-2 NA TGTGCCAGCAGCCCCCCAGGGGCTGGAAACACCATATATTTT CASSPPGAGNTIYF
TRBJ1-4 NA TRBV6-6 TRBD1 TGTGCCAGCAGTTACTCGACAGGGGTACATCATGAAAAACTGTTTTTT CASSYSTGVHHEKLFF
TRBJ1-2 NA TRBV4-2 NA TGTGCCAGCAGCCAAGATCTAGGACAGAGCTACACCTTC CASSQDLGQSYTF
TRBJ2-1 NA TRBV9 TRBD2 TGTGCCAGCAGCGTAGCTGGGACTAGCCTCCCCAATGAGCAGTTCTTC CASSVAGTSLPNEQFF
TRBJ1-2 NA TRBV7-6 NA TGTGCCAGCAGCCCCCAACCGGGGGGCTATGGCTACACCTTC CASSPQPGGYGYTF
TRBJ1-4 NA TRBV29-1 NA TGCAGCGTGAGGGCCGGGGGTGAAAAACTGTTTTTT CSVRAGGEKLFF
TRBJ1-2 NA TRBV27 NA TGTGCCAGCAGTTGGGGGGGACAATCCCGATACGGCTACACCTTC CASSWGGQSRYGYTF
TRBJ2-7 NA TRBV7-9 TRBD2 TGTGCCAGCAGCTCCTACTACCTAGCGGGGGGCACCACCTCCTACGAGCAGTACTTC CASSSYYLAGGTTSYEQYF
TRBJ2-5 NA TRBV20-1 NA TGCAGTGCTGCTCCCAGGGAGACCCAGTACTTC CSAAPRETQYF
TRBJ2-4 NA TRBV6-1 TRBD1 TGTGCCAGCAGTGGACAACAGGGGAGAGCCAAAAACATTCAGTACTTC CASSGQQGRAKNIQYF
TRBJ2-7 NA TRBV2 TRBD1 TGTGCCAGCAGGTCAAGGGACAGGGTGCACGAGCAGTACTTC CASRSRDRVHEQYF
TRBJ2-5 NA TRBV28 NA TGTGCCAGTCGGCGATGGCAGGGAGAGACCCAGTACTTC CASRRWQGETQYF
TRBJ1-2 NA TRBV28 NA TGTGCCAGCTGGTATCCCGCAGGGAACTATGGCTACACCTTC CASWYPAGNYGYTF
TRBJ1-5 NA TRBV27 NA TGTGCCAGCAGTTTCGGGGGTGGATATAGCAATCAGCCCCAGCATTTT CASSFGGGYSNQPQHF
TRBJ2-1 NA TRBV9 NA TGTGCCAGCAGCGGGAACGGGATCTCCTACAATGAGCAGTTCTTC CASSGNGISYNEQFF
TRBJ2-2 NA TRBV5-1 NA TGCGCCAGCAGCCCGGAGGGGCAATGGACCGGGGAGCTGTTTTTT CASSPEGQWTGELFF
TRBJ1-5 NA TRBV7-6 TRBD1 TGTGCCAGCAGCTTTGGCAGGGGGGATCAGCCCCAGCATTTT CASSFGRGDQPQHF
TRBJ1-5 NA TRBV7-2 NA TGTGCCAGCAGCTTAGGGCGGCCCCCCAATCAGCCCCAGCATTTT CASSLGRPPNQPQHF
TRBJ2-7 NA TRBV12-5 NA TGTGCTAGTGCCGGGGAGACCTACGAGCAGTACTTC CASAGETYEQYF
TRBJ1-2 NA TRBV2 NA TGTGCCAGCGCCGAGGCAAGCGGCTATGGCTACACCTTC CASAEASGYGYTF
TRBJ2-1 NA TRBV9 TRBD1 TGTGCCAGCAGCGCGCAAGGACAGGGCGCCTACAATGAGCAGTTCTTC CASSAQGQGAYNEQFF
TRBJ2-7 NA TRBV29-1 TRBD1 TGCAGCGTCCGGCCGGGACAGGTCTCCTACGAGCAGTACTTC CSVRPGQVSYEQYF